Below are 25 T cell receptor beta chains sequenced from a single sample in a study of neoadjuvant anti-PD-1 for oral cavity cancer (dated by TCRdb to the early 2020s). The time point label, read with the paper, signifies: before neoadjuvant nivolumab. The library was made by the immunoSEQ multiplex PCR assay. The immuneACCESS repertoire file appears here via TCRdb, limited to in-frame rearrangements. These files lack a portion of the clones; in checked studies, under half of the deficit traces to unresolved V genes, and the cause of the others is not known. The sample yields around 31,000 clones; about 87% were counted once. The ten largest clones add up to around 3.2% of the sample. The sequencing here drew on PBMCs, taken before nivolumab (anti-PD-1) treatment. Receptors originate from a person aged 40-85 years with oral cavity squamous cell carcinoma.

In its sample, this clone ranks as medium-sized. This chain joins TRBV11-2 and TRBJ1-2, with TRBD1 matching 7 bases. The CDR3 extends over 14 amino acids. The trim removed 0 bases at V and 5 bases at J, leaving 3 bases unmatched. Germline V gene lookup returns CDR1 SGHAT and CDR2 FQNNGV. CDR3 in amino acids: CASSLDGTAYGYTF. DNA of the CDR3: TGTGCCAGCAGCTTAGATGGGACAGCTTATGGCTACACCTTC.

The CDR3 DNA reads TGTGCCAGCAGTGACGGGACAGACACCGGGGAGCTGTTTTTT. It encodes CASSDGTDTGELFF. This chain uses TRBV6-4 with TRBJ2-2, with TRBD1 matching over 7 bases. The CDR3 has 14 residues. Germline V gene data show CDR1 as MRHNA and CDR2 as SNTAGT. Losses at the gene ends were 2 bases for V and 3 bases for J; bases not matched to a gene: 0.

The CDR3 here is CASSPPGTNNEQFF. As DNA, the CDR3 is TGTGCCAGCAGCCCCCCCGGGACAAACAATGAGCAGTTCTTC. The chain carries TRBV9 and TRBJ2-1, with D possibly matching TRBD1 (6 bases). The CDR3 covers 14 residues. V shed 4 bases and J shed 5 bases, with 13 bases lying between them. Germline assignment: CDR1 SGDLS and CDR2 YYNGEE.

The V gene is TRBV27, the J gene TRBJ2-1; D uncertain. The V and J ends lost 0 bases and 4 bases respectively, with 7 bases between them. CDR1 MNHEY and CDR2 SMNVEV come from the germline V gene (reference sequence). CDR3 length: 14 residues. In nucleotides, the CDR3 is TGTGCCAGCAGTTTATCCTGGGGTTACAATGAGCAGTTCTTC. Protein product: CASSLSWGYNEQFF.

This clone showed up just once. The rearrangement joins TRBV9 to TRBJ1-1; D gene uncertain. V lost 4 bases and J lost 2, with 9 bases in between. The CDR3 has 13 amino acids. Germline V gene lookup returns CDR1 SGDLS and CDR2 YYNGEE. Here the CDR3 DNA reads TGTGCCAGCAGCCCTGGGCCCAACACTGAAGCTTTCTTT. This gives the protein CASSPGPNTEAFF.

CDR3 sequence reads: CASSLKGAGNTEAFF. As DNA, the CDR3 is TGTGCCAGCAGTTTAAAGGGGGCGGGAAACACTGAAGCTTTCTTT. The rearrangement uses TRBV27 and TRBJ1-1; 7 bases agree with TRBD1. The CDR3 loop spans 15 amino acids. V lost 2 bases and J lost 2; bases outside the gene matches: 5. The germline CDR1 and CDR2 sequences are MNHEY and SMNVEV (reference sequence).

This chain links TRBV7-7 with TRBJ2-1; D is possibly TRBD2 (7 bases). In germline, CDR1 is SSHAT, CDR2 FNYEAQ (reference sequence). The V end lost 6 bases, the J end lost 8 bases, and 14 bases lay between the germline ends. This CDR3 has 13 amino acids. CDR3 bases: TGTGCCAGCAGTGGCGGGGGCCCTGATGAGCAGTTCTTC. Residues: CASSGGGPDEQFF. The entire variable domain, with the rest obtained from reference TRBV7-7 and TRBJ2-1, is as follows: GAGVSQSPRYKVTKRGQDVTLRCDPISSHATLYWYQQALGQGPEFLTYFNYEAQPDKSGLPSDRFSAERPEGSISTLTIQRTEQRDSAMYRCASSGGGPDEQFFGPGTRLTVL.

The chain combines TRBV9 with TRBJ2-5, with 7 positions matching TRBD2. V dropped 0 bases and J dropped 2; count of bases not matched to a gene: 4. The CDR3 spans 15 residues. Germline V gene data show CDR1 as SGDLS and CDR2 as YYNGEE. The CDR3 sequence is CASSVAAGVQETQYF. CDR3 nucleotides: TGTGCCAGCAGCGTAGCTGCGGGAGTACAAGAGACCCAGTACTTC. Variable domain in full (rest from reference TRBV9 and TRBJ2-5): DSGVTQTPKHLITATGQRVTLRCSPRSGDLSVYWYQQSLDQGLQFLIQYYNGEERAKGNILERFSAQQFPDLHSELNLSSLELGDSALYFCASSVAAGVQETQYFGPGTRLLVL.

The gene calls are TRBV11-2 and TRBJ1-2; D perhaps matches TRBD1 (6 bases). Germline CDR1 SGHAT, CDR2 FQNNGV. The length of the CDR3 is 15 residues. Trimming removed 2 bases from V and 6 bases from J, with 16 bases in between. Here the CDR3 reads CASSLRGGAGDGYTF. Written as DNA, the CDR3 is TGTGCCAGCAGCTTAAGGGGGGGCGCCGGTGATGGCTACACCTTC.

V usage is TRBV7-2 and J usage is TRBJ1-1, with 7 nucleotides matching TRBD1. Germline V gene data show CDR1 as SGHTA and CDR2 as FQGNSA. V gave up 5 bases and J gave up 3 bases; unmatched junction bases: 9. The CDR3 consists of 15 residues. CDR3 loop: CASSPRDSWYTEAFF. In DNA, the CDR3 is TGTGCCAGCAGCCCAAGGGACAGTTGGTACACTGAAGCTTTCTTT.

The chain uses TRBV13 and TRBJ2-1; D possibly corresponds to TRBD2 (5 bases). The CDR3 contains 16 residues. The V end was cut by 5 bases, the J end by 0 bases, with 14 bases between. Germline lookup yields CDR1 PRHDT and CDR2 FYEKMQ (reference sequence). The CDR3 DNA follows: TGTGCCAGCAGCGGGAAGCGGATAAGCTCCTACAATGAGCAGTTCTTC. Translated: CASSGKRISSYNEQFF.

This chain uses TRBV6-1 with TRBJ2-1, with 10 nucleotides matching TRBD1. Per the germline V gene, CDR1 is MNHNS and CDR2 is SASEGT. V lost 3 bases and J lost 3; bases outside the gene matches: 2. This CDR3 has 15 residues. CDR3 sequence reads: CASSERTGGYNEQFF. CDR3 in DNA: TGTGCCAGCAGTGAGAGGACAGGGGGCTACAATGAGCAGTTCTTC.

This clone is a singleton in its sample. The chain recombines TRBV10-2 with TRBJ2-1; D unresolved. V was pared by 3 bases and J by 4 bases, with 4 bases between. CDR3 size: 12 residues. CDR1 WSHSY and CDR2 SAAADI come from the germline V gene. The CDR3 sequence is CASSEVYNEQFF. In nucleotides, the CDR3 is TGCGCCAGCAGTGAAGTATACAATGAGCAGTTCTTC.

This chain uses TRBV5-1 with TRBJ2-7; a weak D match, TRBD1 (6 bases). Between the trimmed V and J ends, which lost 4 bases and 6 bases, there was a span of 20 bases. Germline CDR1 reads SGHRS; CDR2 reads YFSETQ. CDR3 length equals 15 residues. The CDR3 DNA reads TGCGCCAGCAGCAGAACGGACAGCGCGGCGGGCGAGCAGTACTTC. It encodes CASSRTDSAAGEQYF.

Only a few counts were recorded for this clone. This rearrangement joins TRBV5-1 to TRBJ1-6; 7 nucleotides match TRBD1. Germline CDR1 SGHRS, CDR2 YFSETQ. Germline trimming cut 0 bases from V and 5 bases from J; bases unmatched to any gene: 8. The CDR3 loop spans 17 amino acids. Here the CDR3 reads CASSLDGDRAHNSPLHF. In nucleotides, the CDR3 is TGCGCCAGCAGCTTGGATGGAGACAGGGCGCATAATTCACCCCTCCACTTT. The whole variable domain, filled in from reference TRBV5-1 and TRBJ1-6, reads KAGVTQTPRYLIKTRGQQVTLSCSPISGHRSVSWYQQTPGQGLQFLFEYFSETQRNKGNFPGRFSGRQFSNSRSEMNVSTLELGDSALYLCASSLDGDRAHNSPLHFGNGTRLTVT.

This clone came up once. This chain uses TRBV6-4 with TRBJ2-3, with D possibly TRBD1 on 5 matching bases. Germline CDR1 MRHNA, CDR2 SNTAGT. V gave up 3 bases and J gave up 3 bases, with 10 bases separating them. The CDR3 covers 14 residues. The CDR3 DNA reads TGTGCCAGCAGTGAGGGGCTAGAGACAGATACGCAGTATTTT. Its translation is CASSEGLETDTQYF.

This clone was observed a handful of times. This chain joins TRBV9 and TRBJ1-2; tentative D call: TRBD1 (5 bases). Per germline, CDR1 SGDLS and CDR2 YYNGEE. The CDR3 has 15 amino acids. Trimming took off 4 bases at V and 4 bases at J, with 17 bases between the two ends. In DNA form, the CDR3 reads TGTGCCAGCAGCCCCCAGGGTGGGGGTGGCTATGGCTACACCTTC. It specifies CASSPQGGGGYGYTF.

The V and J genes are TRBV28 and TRBJ1-1; D remains unclear. The CDR3 consists of 14 residues. Germline CDR1 and CDR2: MDHEN and SYDVKM. V was shortened by 1 base and J by 2 bases, with 8 bases between the two germline ends. The DNA of the CDR3 is TGTGCCAGCAGTTTATTCCCCATAAACACTGAAGCTTTCTTT. The encoded protein is CASSLFPINTEAFF.

The chain links TRBV7-3 to TRBJ2-5; maybe TRBD2 (6 bases). Germline CDR1 reads SGHTA; CDR2 reads FQGTGA. CDR3 length: 15 amino acids. The V end was cut by 0 bases, the J end by 5 bases, with 13 bases between. The CDR3 is CASSLTLGSGETQYF. The CDR3 DNA is TGTGCCAGCAGCTTAACCCTCGGGAGCGGGGAGACCCAGTACTTC.

The chain employs TRBV6-5 and TRBJ2-7, with 8 bases matching TRBD2. Germline assignment: CDR1 MNHEY and CDR2 SVGAGI. J lost 4 bases, V lost 5 bases, and 7 bases had no gene match. This CDR3 region has 14 residues. The CDR3: CASSRPGLVYEQYF. CDR3 DNA: TGTGCCAGCAGTCGCCCGGGACTAGTGTACGAGCAGTACTTC.

This clone was seen a single time. The chain employs TRBV5-6 and TRBJ2-7; 7 bases match TRBD1. Germline CDR1 reads SGHDT; CDR2 reads YYEEEE. CDR3 size: 14 residues. V shed 1 base and J 8 bases; nucleotides not matched to a gene: 9. The CDR3 DNA reads TGTGCCAGCAGCTTGCGTCAGGGGGTTCCTAAGCAGTACTTC. It yields the protein CASSLRQGVPKQYF.

This chain links TRBV19 with TRBJ1-2; D is undetermined. Trimming removed 3 bases at V and 3 bases at J, with 5 bases between. The CDR3 spans 12 residues. From germline, CDR1 is LNHDA and CDR2 SQIVND (reference sequence). The DNA for the CDR3 is TGTGCCAGTAGTATTACAGACTATGGCTACACCTTC. This sequence encodes CASSITDYGYTF.

J is TRBJ2-1 and V is TRBV9; 7 nucleotides agree with TRBD1. Germline lookup yields CDR1 SGDLS and CDR2 YYNGEE. The CDR3 extends over 15 amino acids. J gave up 2 bases and V 4 bases, and 6 bases lay outside the gene matches. This CDR3 reads CASSTQGETYNEQFF. The CDR3 DNA follows: TGTGCCAGCAGCACCCAGGGGGAGACCTACAATGAGCAGTTCTTC.

The gene calls are TRBV7-9 and TRBJ1-2; no firm D call. This CDR3 has 14 amino acids. With 0 bases removed from V and 0 bases from J, the gap between germline ends came to 5 bases. CDR1 is SEHNR, CDR2 FQNEAQ, per germline (reference sequence). The CDR3 region has the DNA TGTGCCAGCAGCTTAGCAGTAGCTAACTATGGCTACACCTTC. This gives the protein CASSLAVANYGYTF.

The chain uses TRBV29-1 and TRBJ1-1, with 8 bases fitting TRBD1. CDR1 is SQVTM, CDR2 ANQGSEA, per germline. This CDR3 has 14 amino acids. V lost 4 bases to trimming and J lost 1 base; unmatched junction nucleotides: 5. The CDR3 DNA reads TGCAGCGTTGTGGACAGGGTATCGAACACTGAAGCTTTCTTT. Encoded protein: CSVVDRVSNTEAFF. Variable domain in full (rest from reference TRBV29-1 and TRBJ1-1): SAVISQKPSRDICQRGTSLTIQCQVDSQVTMMFWYRQQPGQSLTLIATANQGSEATYESGFVIDKFPISRPNLTFSTLTVSNMSPEDSSIYLCSVVDRVSNTEAFFGQGTRLTVV.